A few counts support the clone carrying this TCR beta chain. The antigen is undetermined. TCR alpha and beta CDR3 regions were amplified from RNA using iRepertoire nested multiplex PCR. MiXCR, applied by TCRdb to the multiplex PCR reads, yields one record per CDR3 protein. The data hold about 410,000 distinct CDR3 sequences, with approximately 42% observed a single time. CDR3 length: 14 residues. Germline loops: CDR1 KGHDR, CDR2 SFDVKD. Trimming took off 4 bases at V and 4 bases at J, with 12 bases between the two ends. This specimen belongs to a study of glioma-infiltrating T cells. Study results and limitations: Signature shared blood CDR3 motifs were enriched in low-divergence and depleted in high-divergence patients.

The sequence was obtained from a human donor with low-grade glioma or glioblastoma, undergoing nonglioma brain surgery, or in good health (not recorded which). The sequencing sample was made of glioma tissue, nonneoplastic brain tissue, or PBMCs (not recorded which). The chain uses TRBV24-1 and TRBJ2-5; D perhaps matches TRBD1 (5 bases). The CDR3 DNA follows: TGTGCCACCAGTGACAGATGGGGCAGAGAGACCCAGTACTTC. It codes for CATSDRWGRETQYF.